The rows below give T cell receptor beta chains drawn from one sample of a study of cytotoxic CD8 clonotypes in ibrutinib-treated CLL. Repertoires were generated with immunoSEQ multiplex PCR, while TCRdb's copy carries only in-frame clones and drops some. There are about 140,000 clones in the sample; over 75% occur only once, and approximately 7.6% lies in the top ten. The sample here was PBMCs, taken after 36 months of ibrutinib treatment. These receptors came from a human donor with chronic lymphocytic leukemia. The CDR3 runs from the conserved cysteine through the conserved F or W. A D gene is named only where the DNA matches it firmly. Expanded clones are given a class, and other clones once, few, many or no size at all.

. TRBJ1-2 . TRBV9 CASWGVVSYGYTF TGTGCCAGCTGGGGAGTGGTATCCTATGGCTACACCTTC
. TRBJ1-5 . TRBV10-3 CAISESGGASGQPQHF TGTGCCATCAGTGAGTCTGGGGGGGCCTCTGGTCAGCCCCAGCATTTT
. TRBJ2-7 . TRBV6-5 CASSYSLWGSSYEQYF TGTGCCAGCAGTTACAGTCTTTGGGGGTCCTCCTACGAGCAGTACTTC
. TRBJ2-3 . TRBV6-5 CASSYQGTATDTQYF TGTGCCAGCAGTTACCAAGGGACGGCCACAGATACGCAGTATTTT
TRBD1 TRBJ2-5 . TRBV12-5 CASGLVGRGQNPQETQYF TGTGCTAGTGGTTTGGTCGGTCGGGGACAGAACCCACAAGAGACCCAGTACTTC
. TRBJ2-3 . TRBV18 CASSPPGQTDTQYF TGTGCCAGCTCACCACCGGGCCAAACAGATACGCAGTATTTT
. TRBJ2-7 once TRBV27 CASSFGGTPAEQYF TGTGCCAGCAGTTTCGGAGGAACACCCGCCGAGCAGTACTTC
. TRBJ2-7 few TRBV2 CATSRSSYEQYF TGTGCCACCTCTAGGAGCTCCTACGAGCAGTACTTC
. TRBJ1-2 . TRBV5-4 CASRFGGGNYGYTF TGTGCCAGCAGATTCGGGGGGGGCAACTATGGCTACACCTTC
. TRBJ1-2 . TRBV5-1 CASSFDRRNYGYTF TGCGCCAGCAGCTTTGACAGGAGAAACTATGGCTACACCTTC
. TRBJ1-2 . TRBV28 CASREGGAGYTF TGTGCCAGCAGGGAAGGAGGGGCTGGCTACACCTTC
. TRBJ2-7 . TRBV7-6 CASSPDPTVYEQYF TGTGCCAGCAGCCCAGACCCGACCGTGTACGAGCAGTACTTC
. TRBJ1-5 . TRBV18 CASSPGGSNQPQHF TGTGCCAGCTCACCAGGAGGTAGCAATCAGCCCCAGCATTTT